This TCR beta chain was documented in a study of early T cells in non-severe SARS-CoV-2 infection. Trimming took 6 bases from V and 5 from J, leaving 19 bases between them. The CDR3 contains 14 residues. Germline V gene lookup returns CDR1 DFQATT and CDR2 SNEGSKA (reference sequence). Unique molecular identifiers (one per individual cDNA molecule) were attached. Using its own MiXCR run on the 5' RACE reads, TCRdb lists one record per CDR3 protein. Of roughly 93,000 distinct CDR3 sequences listed, approximately 9.9% are singletons. This sequence was found in an adult who was a healthcare worker with PCR-confirmed SARS-CoV-2 infection or an uninfected control (not recorded which). V gene TRBV20-1 combines with J gene TRBJ1-1; maybe TRBD1 (6 bases). The sample taken for sequencing was whole blood. This chain's CDR3 is CSAQAPDRKTEAFF. The CDR3 bases are TGCAGTGCCCAGGCGCCCGACAGGAAAACTGAAGCTTTCTTT.